One and the same sample provided the 18 T cell receptor beta chains below, sequenced in a study of graft-versus-host responses after intestinal transplantation. Their recognized antigens are unknown. Profiling relied on immunoSEQ multiplex PCR, and the TCRdb table lists in-frame clones only, not all of them. Of just under 65,000 clones in the sample, roughly 90% were seen once. Material: unstimulated CD8+ T cells sorted from spleen or lymph node cells, obtained before transplant. These receptors were taken from a human donor who was the organ donor for an intestinal transplant.

The chain employs TRBV6-6 and TRBJ2-3, with TRBD1 matching over 12 bases. V gave up 8 bases and J gave up 3 bases; unmatched junction bases: 6. This CDR3 is 15 amino acids long. Germline assignment: CDR1 MNHNY and CDR2 SVGAGI (reference sequence). The CDR3 nucleotides are TGTGCCAGCGCGGGACAGGGGGCGAGGACAGATACGCAGTATTTT. Protein: CASAGQGARTDTQYF.

In its sample, this clone was seen once. V gene TRBV5-1 combines with J gene TRBJ2-5, with TRBD2 matching over 9 bases. V lost 0 bases, J lost 4 bases, and 7 bases stayed unmatched. This CDR3 is 16 amino acids long. Germline CDR1 reads SGHRS; CDR2 reads YFSETQ. The CDR3 bases are TGCGCCAGCAGCTTGGAAGTCTGGCGGGAGGGAGAGACCCAGTACTTC. Its protein product is CASSLEVWREGETQYF.

This clone was observed a handful of times. The chain combines TRBV21-1 with TRBJ1-1. TRBV21-1 is a pseudogene segment. The CDR3 sequence is 12 residues long. CDR3 sequence reads: CASSKVEVEAFF. The CDR3 DNA reads as TGTGCCAGCAGCAAAGTTGAGGTGGAAGCTTTCTTT.

The rearrangement joins TRBV6-1 to TRBJ1-2; maybe TRBD1 (5 bases). CDR3 length equals 14 residues. Between the trimmed V and J ends, which lost 6 bases and 1 base, there was a span of 12 bases. Germline values: CDR1 MNHNS, CDR2 SASEGT. The CDR3 DNA reads as TGTGCCAGCAGGAACAGGCGCCTTAACTATGGCTACACCTTC. It yields the protein CASRNRRLNYGYTF.

The genes are TRBV16 and TRBJ2-1; TRBD2 agrees at 10 bases. Germline values: CDR1 KGHSY, CDR2 FQNENV. Trimming at V came to 4 bases and at J to 7 bases, leaving 7 bases not matched to a gene. CDR3 size: 15 residues. The CDR3 sequence is CASSLWGLASNEQFF. In nucleotides, the CDR3 is TGTGCCAGCAGCCTCTGGGGACTAGCGAGTAATGAGCAGTTCTTC.

V usage is TRBV30 and J usage is TRBJ2-3; D is uncertain. Trimming shortened V by 4 bases and J by 7 bases, and 15 bases separated the two germline ends. CDR3 length equals 13 residues. The germline V gene encodes CDR1 GTSNPN and CDR2 SVGIG (reference sequence). CDR3 nucleotides: TGTGCCTGGAATCCCCTTCCCTCTTATACGCAGTATTTT. It codes for CAWNPLPSYTQYF.

This rearrangement joins TRBV4-3 to TRBJ1-2; D perhaps matches TRBD1 (6 bases). CDR3 length: 15 amino acids. The ends were cut back, 1 base at V and 1 base at J, with 10 bases in the middle. The germline CDR1 and CDR2 sequences are LGHNA and YSLEER. CDR3 DNA sequence: TGCGCCAGCAGCCAAGTTACAGGGATTAACTATGGCTACACCTTC. This gives the protein CASSQVTGINYGYTF.

V and J are TRBV19 and TRBJ2-1, with TRBD2 identical over 12 bases. Per the germline V gene, CDR1 is LNHDA and CDR2 is SQIVND (reference sequence). Unmatched junction bases numbered 10, after V lost 0 bases and J lost 4 bases. The CDR3 loop spans 19 amino acids. The CDR3 coding sequence is TGTGCCAGTAGTATAGATAGACTAGCGGGAGTCGAAAGGTACAATGAGCAGTTCTTC. Protein: CASSIDRLAGVERYNEQFF.

The CDR3, as DNA: TGTGCCAGCAGTCCAGGGAACACCGGGGAGCTGTTTTTT. It is translated as CASSPGNTGELFF. The gene calls are TRBV5-6 and TRBJ2-2; D remains ambiguous. CDR3 length: 13 amino acids. Germline assignment: CDR1 SGHDT and CDR2 YYEEEE. V was pared by 5 bases and J by 1 base, with 6 bases between. Complete variable domain (other parts from reference TRBV5-6 and TRBJ2-2): DAGVTQSPTHLIKTRGQQVTLRCSPKSGHDTVSWYQQALGQGPQFIFQYYEEEERQRGNFPDRFSGHQFPNYSSELNVNALLLGDSALYLCASSPGNTGELFFGEGSRLTVL.

This chain links TRBV28 with TRBJ2-6; D is perhaps TRBD2 (7 bases). This CDR3 spans 14 amino acids. The germline CDR1 and CDR2 sequences are MDHEN and SYDVKM. V was trimmed by 10 bases and J by 8 bases, leaving 18 bases between them. The CDR3 loop is CAIGGAGKTNVLTF. The CDR3 bases are TGTGCCATTGGGGGGGCAGGGAAGACCAACGTCCTGACTTTC.

The gene calls are TRBV7-9 and TRBJ1-5, with 10 bases matching TRBD1. With 5 bases clipped from V and 7 bases from J, the junction kept 2 bases outside the gene matches. The CDR3 extends over 13 amino acids. From germline, CDR1 is SEHNR and CDR2 FQNEAQ (reference sequence). The CDR3 protein is CASSPTGGQPQHF. The CDR3 DNA is TGTGCCAGCAGCCCGACAGGGGGCCAGCCCCAGCATTTT.

V usage is TRBV7-9 and J usage is TRBJ2-1, with 7 bases aligning to TRBD2. Germline-derived CDR1 and CDR2 are SEHNR and FQNEAQ (reference sequence). With 5 bases clipped from V and 7 bases from J, the junction kept 14 bases outside the gene matches. The CDR3 sequence is 16 residues long. CDR3: CASSPMGSGERNEQFF. CDR3 in DNA: TGTGCCAGCAGCCCTATGGGGAGCGGGGAAAGAAATGAGCAGTTCTTC.

V usage is TRBV14 and J usage is TRBJ2-5; 8 bases align to TRBD2. The assigned J gene may be wrong: the sequence end matches TRBJ2-7 better. The CDR3 contains 12 residues. The germline V gene has CDR1 SGHDN and CDR2 FVKESK. The chain's CDR3 is CASSRTSHEQYF. For the CDR3, the DNA is TGTGCCAGCAGCAGGACTAGCCACGAGCAGTACTTC.

The chain employs TRBV9 and TRBJ2-7; a possible D gene is TRBD2 (6 bases). The CDR3 is made up of 15 amino acids. CDR1 is SGDLS and CDR2 is YYNGEE in the germline V gene. Trimming removed 0 bases at V and 5 bases at J, with 15 bases between. CDR3 residues: CASSVAGGDGNEQYF. CDR3 sequence (DNA): TGTGCCAGCAGCGTAGCCGGGGGAGATGGCAACGAGCAGTACTTC. Full variable domain (outside the CDR3, taken from reference TRBV9 and TRBJ2-7): DSGVTQTPKHLITATGQRVTLRCSPRSGDLSVYWYQQSLDQGLQFLIQYYNGEERAKGNILERFSAQQFPDLHSELNLSSLELGDSALYFCASSVAGGDGNEQYFGPGTRLTVT.

This clone was counted a few times. This chain joins TRBV7-9 and TRBJ2-1; 10 nucleotides line up with TRBD2. Germline-derived CDR1 and CDR2 are SEHNR and FQNEAQ (reference sequence). The CDR3 loop spans 13 amino acids. The V gene end was trimmed by 2 bases and the J gene end by 9 bases; junction bases not matched to a gene: 1. The CDR3 region has the DNA TGTGCCAGCAGCTTACTAGCGGGAGTTGAGCAGTTCTTC. It is translated as CASSLLAGVEQFF.

The V gene is TRBV6-1, the J gene TRBJ1-5; 8 bases line up with TRBD1. Germline V gene data show CDR1 as MNHNS and CDR2 as SASEGT. The V and J ends lost 8 bases and 5 bases, in that order; junction bases with no gene match: 8. The CDR3 runs to 14 residues. DNA for the CDR3: TGTGCCAGCTCCGGACTGGACAGGGATCAGCCCCAGCATTTT. It is translated as CASSGLDRDQPQHF.

This chain links TRBV10-1 with TRBJ2-7; 7 positions match TRBD1. This CDR3 is 15 amino acids long. The V gene end was trimmed by 9 bases and the J gene end by 3 bases; junction bases not matched to a gene: 14. In germline, CDR1 is WNHNN, CDR2 SYGVQD (reference sequence). The CDR3 DNA reads as TGCGCCAGAAATGCTGACAGGGACGAGGGCTACGAGCAGTACTTC. Translating it yields CARNADRDEGYEQYF.

The rearrangement joins TRBV6-6 to TRBJ1-4; D perhaps matches TRBD1 (5 bases). The CDR3 loop spans 14 amino acids. Germline V gives CDR1 MNHNY, CDR2 SVGAGI (reference sequence). With 6 bases removed from V and 8 bases from J, the gap between germline ends came to 16 bases. In DNA, the CDR3 is TGTGCCAGCAGCCACCGCACAGGATTCGAAAAACTGTTTTTT. Amino acids: CASSHRTGFEKLFF.